The 24 T cell receptor beta chains below come from one sample, sequenced in a study of early T cells in non-severe SARS-CoV-2 infection. Each CDR3 protein is one row after TCRdb ran MiXCR on the 5' RACE reads. The table includes about 31,000 distinct CDR3 sequences, 5% to 6.5% detected once. The specimen sequenced was whole blood. These receptors all stem from an adult who was a healthcare worker with PCR-confirmed SARS-CoV-2 infection or an uninfected control (not recorded which).

The chain employs TRBV11-2 and TRBJ2-5; 7 bases map to TRBD2. Germline V gene lookup returns CDR1 SGHAT and CDR2 FQNNGV. V was pared by 3 bases and J by 5 bases, with 9 bases of the junction left unmatched. CDR3 length equals 15 residues. The CDR3 reads CASSLGGSGAETQYF. DNA for the CDR3: TGTGCCAGCAGCTTGGGCGGGAGTGGCGCGGAGACCCAGTACTTC.

This clonotype was detected ten times or more. The V gene is TRBV3-1, the J gene TRBJ2-4; 7 nucleotides match TRBD1. This CDR3 comprises 14 residues. Looked up from germline, CDR1 is LGHDT and CDR2 is YNNKEL (reference sequence). Germline trimming cut 4 bases from V and 9 bases from J; bases unmatched to any gene: 9. The CDR3 sequence is CASSRRTGWAIQYF. Here the CDR3 DNA reads TGTGCCAGCAGCCGACGGACAGGTTGGGCCATTCAGTACTTC.

Concerning this clonotype itself: This may stem from a read error, because a much larger clone lies one nucleotide away. The rearrangement joins TRBV28 to TRBJ2-7; D tentatively fits TRBD1 or TRBD2 (5 bases each). CDR3 length: 15 amino acids. The germline V gene has CDR1 MDHEN and CDR2 SYDVKM. DNA for the CDR3: TGTACCAGCAGCTCCGGGGCTGGGGGTTCCTACGAGCAGTACTTC. It specifies CTSSSGAGGSYEQYF.

This clonotype came up many times. CDR3 in DNA: TGTGCCAGCAGTTTACGTGAGGGAGGCGGCACAGATACGCAGTATTTT. Protein: CASSLREGGGTDTQYF. The V call is TRBV12-3 or TRBV12-4, the J call TRBJ2-3, with a tentative D call TRBD2 (6 bases). Trimming removed 2 bases from V and 1 base from J, with 13 bases in between. The length of the CDR3 is 16 residues.

J is TRBJ2-7 and V is TRBV19, with 9 bases that match TRBD1. This CDR3 spans 16 amino acids. The V and J ends lost 4 bases and 0 bases, in that order; junction bases with no gene match: 7. CDR1 and CDR2 (germline): LNHDA, SQIVND (reference sequence). The CDR3 coding sequence is TGTGCCAGTAGTACGCTGGGACAGGGCACCTCCTACGAGCAGTACTTC. This gives the protein CASSTLGQGTSYEQYF.

The chain has TRBV5-1 and TRBJ1-2; possible D gene TRBD1, 5 bases. Trimming cost V 2 bases and J 2 bases, with 13 bases left between them. This CDR3 is 15 amino acids long. The germline V gene encodes CDR1 SGHRS and CDR2 YFSETQ. CDR3 nucleotides: TGCGCCAGCAGCTTTCACCAGGGCTCCAACTATGGCTACACCTTC. It is translated as CASSFHQGSNYGYTF. Filled out from reference TRBV5-1 and TRBJ1-2, the complete variable domain reads KAGVTQTPRYLIKTRGQQVTLSCSPISGHRSVSWYQQTPGQGLQFLFEYFSETQRNKGNFPGRFSGRQFSNSRSEMNVSTLELGDSALYLCASSFHQGSNYGYTFGSGTRLTVV.

The chain has TRBV2 and TRBJ1-1; no firm D call. This CDR3 comprises 15 residues. V lost 2 bases, J lost 4 bases, and 14 bases lay in between. Germline CDR1 is SNHLY and CDR2 is FYNNEI. Here the CDR3 reads CASSEYGLGSTEAFF. In DNA form, the CDR3 reads TGTGCCAGCAGTGAATACGGGTTAGGGAGCACTGAAGCTTTCTTT.

This clonotype was observed at least ten times. This sequence joins TRBV15 and TRBJ2-7; 8 bases are a match to TRBD2. The CDR3 loop spans 15 amino acids. Germline-derived CDR1 and CDR2 are LNHNV and YYDKDF (reference sequence). Trimming at V came to 0 bases and at J to 1 base, leaving 2 bases not matched to a gene. The CDR3 here is CATSREIAGSYEQYF. For the CDR3, the DNA is TGTGCCACCAGCAGAGAGATAGCGGGGTCCTACGAGCAGTACTTC.

This clonotype was seen many times. This sequence joins TRBV14 and TRBJ1-1; a weak D match, TRBD1 (5 bases). Germline CDR1 and CDR2: SGHDN and FVKESK. Trimming left V 1 base short and J 3 bases short, with 15 bases between. There are 16 residues in the CDR3. The CDR3 DNA reads TGTGCCAGCAGCCAAGTTTCGGGGCTCGTGGACACTGAAGCTTTCTTT. It encodes CASSQVSGLVDTEAFF. The full variable domain, its missing parts supplied by reference TRBV14 and TRBJ1-1, is EAGVTQFPSHSVIEKGQTVTLRCDPISGHDNLYWYRRVMGKEIKFLLHFVKESKQDESGMPNNRFLAERTGGTYSTLKVQPAELEDSGVYFCASSQVSGLVDTEAFFGQGTRLTVV.

This clonotype was detected ten times or more. This chain connects TRBV19 to TRBJ2-1; tentative D call: TRBD2 (6 bases). CDR3 length equals 16 residues. The germline V and J ends were trimmed by 6 bases and 0 bases, with 15 bases remaining between them. Per the germline V gene, CDR1 is LNHDA and CDR2 is SQIVND (reference sequence). CDR3 coding DNA: TGTGCCAGTAGCCCATGGGGGGTCCCCTCCTACAATGAGCAGTTCTTC. Encoded protein: CASSPWGVPSYNEQFF.

This clonotype occurred many times. The genes are TRBV7-2 and TRBJ2-7; 9 bases are a match to TRBD2. Germline CDR1 SGHTA, CDR2 FQGNSA. Trimming cost V 3 bases and J 5 bases; bases outside gene matches: 2. This CDR3 has 13 amino acids. This CDR3 reads CASSFERGDEQYF. CDR3 bases: TGTGCCAGCAGCTTTGAGCGGGGGGACGAGCAGTACTTC.

In its sample, this clonotype was seen many times. The rearrangement links TRBV20-1 to TRBJ1-1; 10 bases fit TRBD1. CDR1 is DFQATT and CDR2 is SNEGSKA in the germline V gene (reference sequence). This CDR3 has 12 amino acids. V lost 6 bases to trimming and J lost 5 bases; unmatched junction nucleotides: 3. The CDR3 here is CSARDRGTEAFF. The CDR3 coding sequence is TGCAGTGCCCGGGACAGGGGAACTGAAGCTTTCTTT.

This clonotype turned up a few times. The V call is TRBV10-3, the J call TRBJ1-5; D is unresolved. The CDR3 is 15 residues long. The germline CDR1 and CDR2 sequences are ENHRY and SYGVKD. V lost 3 bases and J 0 bases, leaving 9 bases between the germline ends. CDR3 sequence reads: CAISESAYSNQPQHF. The CDR3 DNA reads TGTGCCATCAGTGAATCAGCTTATAGCAATCAGCCCCAGCATTTT.

The table lists this clonotype with a few counts. The rearrangement joins TRBV30 to TRBJ2-3; 12 bases map to TRBD1. The CDR3 is made up of 14 amino acids. J lost 1 base, V lost 5 bases, and 1 base had no gene match. Looked up from germline, CDR1 is GTSNPN and CDR2 is SVGIG (reference sequence). The CDR3 DNA sequence: TGTGCCTGGGGGACAGGGGGCGGCACAGATACGCAGTATTTT. Its translation: CAWGTGGGTDTQYF. Full variable domain (missing parts from reference TRBV30 and TRBJ2-3): SQTIHQWPATLVQPVGSPLSLECTVEGTSNPNLYWYRQAAGRGLQLLFYSVGIGQISSEVPQNLSASRPQDRQFILSSKKLLLSDSGFYLCAWGTGGGTDTQYFGPGTRLTVL.

This clonotype was detected ten times or more. This chain joins TRBV5-1 and TRBJ2-3; 7 bases map to TRBD2. Per germline, CDR1 SGHRS and CDR2 YFSETQ. The CDR3 extends over 15 amino acids. V shed 0 bases and J 1 base; nucleotides not matched to a gene: 2. The CDR3: CASSLATSGTDTQYF. For the CDR3, the DNA is TGCGCCAGCAGCTTGGCCACTAGCGGCACAGATACGCAGTATTTT.

This clonotype has a count of ten or more. This chain uses TRBV7-8 with TRBJ2-1; D remains ambiguous. V was cut by 5 bases and J by 6 bases, with 5 bases left in between. This CDR3 region has 11 residues. CDR1 and CDR2 from the germline V gene are SGHVS and FQNEAQ. The CDR3 region is CASSRRNEQFF. DNA for the CDR3: TGTGCCAGCAGCCGTCGCAATGAGCAGTTCTTC.

Many counts were recorded for this clonotype. The V call is TRBV7-2, the J call TRBJ2-1; 12 bases line up with TRBD2. Unmatched junction bases numbered 15, after V lost 5 bases and J lost 4 bases. The CDR3 sequence is 19 residues long. Germline loops: CDR1 SGHTA, CDR2 FQGNSA. CDR3 DNA sequence: TGTGCCAGCAGCCCTCCCCCCGTCCTAGCGGGAGGGGCGTACAATGAGCAGTTCTTC. This encodes CASSPPPVLAGGAYNEQFF.

By share, this clonotype ranks as medium-sized. The chain links TRBV6-2 or TRBV6-3 to TRBJ2-7, with D possibly being TRBD1 (6 bases). Germline-derived CDR1 and CDR2 are MNHEY and SVGEGT. Trimming removed 2 bases from V and 5 bases from J, with 13 bases in between. The CDR3 runs 14 residues. In DNA form, the CDR3 reads TGTGCCAGCAGTTACCAGGTGCGGACAGACGAGCAGTACTTC. It yields the protein CASSYQVRTDEQYF.

This clonotype was recorded many times. The V call is TRBV28, the J call TRBJ2-7, with D perhaps matching TRBD2 (6 bases). The V end was cut by 6 bases, the J end by 0 bases, with 15 bases between. The CDR3 consists of 15 residues. CDR1 is MDHEN and CDR2 is SYDVKM in the germline V gene. In nucleotides, the CDR3 is TGTGCCAGCAGCCCGAGGGTGCGGGGCTCCTACGAGCAGTACTTC. Encoded protein: CASSPRVRGSYEQYF.

This clonotype was detected ten times or more. This rearrangement joins TRBV29-1 to TRBJ1-1; D is ambiguous. The germline gives CDR1 SQVTM, CDR2 ANQGSEA. The CDR3 totals 11 residues. The ends were cut back, 6 bases at V and 7 bases at J, with 12 bases in the middle. In nucleotides, the CDR3 is TGCAGCGTCATTTGGTCAGTTGAAGCTTTCTTT. The encoded protein is CSVIWSVEAFF.

J is TRBJ2-1 and V is TRBV11-3; D possibly corresponds to TRBD1 (5 bases). This CDR3 comprises 15 residues. V was cut by 0 bases and J by 4 bases, with 10 bases left in between. Germline CDR1 reads SGHNT; CDR2 reads YENEEA. The CDR3 sequence is CASSLESQGYNEQFF. The CDR3 DNA is TGTGCCAGCAGCTTAGAGTCTCAGGGTTACAATGAGCAGTTCTTC.

V usage is TRBV5-5 and J usage is TRBJ2-3; 14 bases are a match to TRBD2. Trimming took 2 bases from V and 4 from J; bases not matched to a gene: 6. This CDR3 contains 17 residues. Germline V gene sequence: CDR1 SGHKS, CDR2 YYEKEE (reference sequence). The chain's CDR3 is CASSFRLAGGHPDTQYF. The CDR3 nucleotides are TGTGCCAGCAGCTTCCGACTAGCGGGAGGGCATCCAGATACGCAGTATTTT.

V gene TRBV12-3 or TRBV12-4 combines with J gene TRBJ2-7, with D unclear. V was clipped by 4 bases and J by 7 bases, with 11 bases between them. The CDR3 is 12 amino acids. The chain's CDR3 is CASSWTSTEQYF. The CDR3 DNA sequence: TGTGCCAGCAGTTGGACCTCTACGGAGCAGTACTTC.

Ten or more counts support this clonotype. The gene calls are TRBV5-5 and TRBJ1-2; no firm D call. This CDR3 comprises 15 residues. The ends were cut back, 0 bases at V and 1 base at J, with 10 bases in the middle. The germline CDR1 and CDR2 sequences are SGHKS and YYEKEE (reference sequence). Here the CDR3 reads CASSLVGFGNYGYTF. The CDR3 DNA sequence: TGTGCCAGCAGCTTGGTGGGGTTTGGTAACTATGGCTACACCTTC.